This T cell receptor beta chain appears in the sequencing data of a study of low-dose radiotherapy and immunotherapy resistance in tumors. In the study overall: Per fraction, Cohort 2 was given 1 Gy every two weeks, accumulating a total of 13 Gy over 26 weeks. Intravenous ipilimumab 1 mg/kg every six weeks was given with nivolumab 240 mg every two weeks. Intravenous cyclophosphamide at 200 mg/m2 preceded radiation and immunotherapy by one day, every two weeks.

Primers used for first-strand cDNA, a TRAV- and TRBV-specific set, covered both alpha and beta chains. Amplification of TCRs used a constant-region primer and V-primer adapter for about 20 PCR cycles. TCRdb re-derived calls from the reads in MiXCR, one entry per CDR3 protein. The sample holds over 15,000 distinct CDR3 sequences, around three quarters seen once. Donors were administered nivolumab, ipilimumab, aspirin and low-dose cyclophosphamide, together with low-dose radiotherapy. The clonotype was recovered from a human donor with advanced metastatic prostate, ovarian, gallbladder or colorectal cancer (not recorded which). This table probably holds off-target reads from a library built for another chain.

CDR3 DNA: TGTGCCAGCAGGAGCGGGGCTAACTACAATGAGCAGTTCTTC. Translation gives CASRSGANYNEQFF. This chain joins TRBV6-5 and TRBJ2-1; 7 bases agree with TRBD2. V lost 6 bases to trimming and J lost 3 bases; unmatched junction nucleotides: 5. This CDR3 contains 14 residues. Looked up from germline, CDR1 is MNHEY and CDR2 is SVGAGI.